This T cell receptor beta chain was observed in a study of blood T cells in healthy people across ages. Study-level points and caveats: Unsorted PBMC input precluded a conclusive naive versus antigen-experienced comparison. For the donors, CMV status was unknown and possibly confounded expanded clonotype changes. In older individuals, TCR beta diversity per million T cells was lower, falling roughly linearly with age.

Sample-barcoded 5' priming and a J-beta primer mix drove a second PCR of about 6 to 11 cycles. A 12-random-nucleotide template-switch adaptor tagged each cDNA molecule. TCRdb fed the 5' RACE reads into MiXCR, producing one record per CDR3 protein. The sample lists approximately 780,000 distinct CDR3 sequences, approximately 24% occurring once. This clonotype was seen only a few times. Its target is unknown. This sample was also put to use in a study of T cells of mothers and their children.

The receptor was derived from a boy between 10 and 17 years old in good health. The sequencing sample was made of blood.

CDR3: CASSTPGQGWYEQYF. DNA of the CDR3: TGTGCCAGCAGTACCCCGGGACAGGGTTGGTACGAGCAGTACTTC. This chain joins TRBV28 and TRBJ2-7; TRBD1 matches at 9 bases. The CDR3 is 15 residues long. V lost 5 bases, J lost 4 bases, and 9 bases stayed unmatched. Germline V CDR1 and CDR2: MDHEN, SYDVKM.